One sample yielded the 20 T cell receptor beta chains listed below, sequenced in a study of stem cell transplantation in POMP-related autoinflammatory disease. Here immunoSEQ multiplex PCR was the method, and the copy in TCRdb shows in-frame clones only, minus some. The sample carries about 26,000 clones, 80% to 85% recorded once. The sample consisted of CD4+ T cells from PBMCs, taken before stem cell transplantation. The receptors shown here come from a human donor with POMP-related autoinflammation and immune dysregulation (PRAID).

This clone was seen only a few times. V usage is TRBV19 and J usage is TRBJ2-5; TRBD1 matches at 8 bases. The CDR3 is 15 amino acids. CDR1 and CDR2 from the germline V gene are LNHDA and SQIVND (reference sequence). The trim removed 3 bases at V and 5 bases at J, leaving 8 bases unmatched. The CDR3 spells CASSIRTGRTETQYF. The CDR3 coding sequence is TGTGCCAGTAGTATCCGGACAGGGAGGACGGAGACCCAGTACTTC.

The chain uses TRBV5-1 and TRBJ2-3; D is possibly TRBD2 (6 bases). Trimming removed 4 bases at V and 2 bases at J, with 17 bases between. From germline, CDR1 is SGHRS and CDR2 YFSETQ. The CDR3 is 16 amino acids. Here the CDR3 DNA reads TGCGCCAGCAGCAGGGTGTCGGGGGACGTCACAGATACGCAGTATTTT. Translating it yields CASSRVSGDVTDTQYF.

The gene calls are TRBV19 and TRBJ2-5; maybe TRBD2 (6 bases). The CDR3 runs 13 residues. CDR1 and CDR2 from the germline V gene are LNHDA and SQIVND (reference sequence). The germline V and J ends were trimmed by 3 bases and 4 bases, with 9 bases remaining between them. The CDR3 here is CASSMREGETQYF. The CDR3 region has the DNA TGTGCCAGTAGTATGCGGGAAGGAGAGACCCAGTACTTC. The full variable domain, with the rest looked up from reference TRBV19 and TRBJ2-5, is DGGITQSPKYLFRKEGQNVTLSCEQNLNHDAMYWYRQDPGQGLRLIYYSQIVNDFQKGDIAEGYSVSREKKESFPLTVTSAQKNPTAFYLCASSMREGETQYFGPGTRLLVL.

This chain links TRBV11-2 with TRBJ1-4, with a weak D call TRBD1 (5 bases). The CDR3 extends over 14 amino acids. Germline-derived CDR1 and CDR2 are SGHAT and FQNNGV. Deletions cut 7 bases from V and 8 bases from J, with 17 bases between. CDR3 sequence (DNA): TGTGCCAGCAAAGGTCGGGGCAGATTGGAAAAACTGTTTTTT. Translation: CASKGRGRLEKLFF.

The chain carries TRBV28 and TRBJ1-3; D call uncertain. This CDR3 spans 13 amino acids. V was trimmed by 6 bases and J by 4 bases, leaving 10 bases between them. From germline, CDR1 is MDHEN and CDR2 SYDVKM. This CDR3 reads CASRAPGGNTIYF. The CDR3 nucleotides read TGTGCCAGCAGAGCCCCGGGAGGAAACACCATATATTTT.

This clone was picked up one time. The J gene is TRBJ2-6, the V gene TRBV7-9; tentatively, D is TRBD1 or TRBD2 (5 bases each). The germline CDR1 and CDR2 sequences are SEHNR and FQNEAQ (reference sequence). With 0 bases removed from V and 4 bases from J, the gap between germline ends came to 10 bases. There are 16 residues in the CDR3. The CDR3 region is CASSLAMGEGANVLTF. CDR3 nucleotides: TGTGCCAGCAGCTTAGCCATGGGGGAAGGGGCCAACGTCCTGACTTTC.

The V gene is TRBV7-2, the J gene TRBJ1-2; 11 bases are shared with TRBD1. Germline trimming cut 5 bases from V and 5 bases from J; bases unmatched to any gene: 7. CDR3 size: 15 residues. CDR1 SGHTA and CDR2 FQGNSA come from the germline V gene. CDR3 region: CASSPRTGGLYGYTF. CDR3 DNA: TGTGCCAGCAGCCCTCGGACAGGGGGCCTATATGGCTACACCTTC.

This clone was picked up a small number of times. The genes are TRBV28 and TRBJ1-4; D is unclear. The germline CDR1 and CDR2 sequences are MDHEN and SYDVKM. This CDR3 has 15 amino acids. Trimming stripped 3 bases from V and 8 bases from J, with 16 bases between. CDR3 DNA: TGTGCCAGCAGTTTCCTCGACCGGGAAGGGGAAAAACTGTTTTTT. Encoded protein: CASSFLDREGEKLFF.

This rearrangement joins TRBV7-8 to TRBJ1-3, with a possible D match to TRBD1 (6 bases). The CDR3 is made up of 17 amino acids. Germline V gene data show CDR1 as SGHVS and CDR2 as FQNEAQ. V gave up 8 bases and J gave up 0 bases, with 20 bases separating them. In DNA, the CDR3 is TGTGCCAGCCTCTGGGATGGGGGCCCAAGCTCTGGAAACACCATATATTTT. This encodes CASLWDGGPSSGNTIYF.

This sequence joins TRBV5-1 and TRBJ2-1, with 10 bases fitting TRBD1. The CDR3 is made up of 15 amino acids. The ends lost 5 bases at V and 7 bases at J; junction bases unmatched: 9. The germline CDR1 and CDR2 sequences are SGHRS and YFSETQ. CDR3 nucleotides: TGCGCCAGCAGTTCCGGGACAGGGGCCGCAAATGAGCAGTTCTTC. It yields the protein CASSSGTGAANEQFF.

V is TRBV9 and J is TRBJ2-2; 10 bases match TRBD2. Germline V gene sequence: CDR1 SGDLS, CDR2 YYNGEE. The length of the CDR3 is 17 residues. Trimming cost V 1 base and J 2 bases; bases outside gene matches: 5. CDR3 DNA: TGTGCCAGCAGCGTATCTAGCGGGGGACTAAACACCGGGGAGCTGTTTTTT. It translates to CASSVSSGGLNTGELFF.

This clone was observed a single time. The V call is TRBV4-1, the J call TRBJ2-3; 16 nucleotides align to TRBD2. The V gene end was trimmed by 4 bases and the J gene end by 8 bases; junction bases not matched to a gene: 6. The CDR3 is made up of 16 amino acids. Germline V gene lookup returns CDR1 MGHRA and CDR2 YSYEKL. The CDR3: CASSPGLAGGPGTQYF. The CDR3 region has the DNA TGCGCCAGCAGCCCGGGACTAGCGGGGGGGCCCGGTACGCAGTATTTT.

The V gene is TRBV5-1, the J gene TRBJ2-3; the D gene is possibly TRBD1 (5 bases). The CDR3 runs to 14 residues. CDR1 SGHRS and CDR2 YFSETQ come from the germline V gene. With 6 bases removed from V and 3 bases from J, the gap between germline ends came to 14 bases. The CDR3, as DNA: TGCGCCAGCACCGAACCACAGGTTACAGATACGCAGTATTTT. As protein: CASTEPQVTDTQYF.

V and J are TRBV11-2 and TRBJ2-7; maybe TRBD1 (5 bases). Germline loops: CDR1 SGHAT, CDR2 FQNNGV. V lost 1 base, J lost 6 bases, and 10 bases lay in between. The CDR3 runs 13 residues. CDR3 sequence (DNA): TGTGCCAGCAGCTTAGGACCCAGGGTCGAGCAGTACTTC. This translates into CASSLGPRVEQYF.

This chain connects TRBV9 to TRBJ1-3, with D perhaps matching TRBD1 (5 bases). The CDR3 is 17 residues long. CDR1 and CDR2 from the germline V gene are SGDLS and YYNGEE. Trimming pared 0 bases from V and 0 bases from J, leaving 13 bases between. CDR3 residues: CASSVAGGLNSGNTIYF. CDR3 in DNA: TGTGCCAGCAGCGTAGCTGGGGGTCTGAACTCTGGAAACACCATATATTTT.

The genes are TRBV6-5 and TRBJ2-3; 7 positions agree with TRBD2. V shed 1 base and J 6 bases; nucleotides not matched to a gene: 4. There are 14 residues in the CDR3. Germline values: CDR1 MNHEY, CDR2 SVGAGI. The CDR3 region is CASSYWAGADTQYF. CDR3 nucleotides: TGTGCCAGCAGTTACTGGGCGGGAGCCGATACGCAGTATTTT.

The chain joins TRBV28 to TRBJ2-1; 7 nucleotides align to TRBD1. The CDR3 contains 16 residues. J lost 2 bases, V lost 5 bases, and 9 bases had no gene match. Germline V gene data show CDR1 as MDHEN and CDR2 as SYDVKM. CDR3 amino acids: CASSGTVGFTYNEQFF. CDR3 in DNA: TGTGCCAGCAGTGGGACAGTAGGGTTTACCTACAATGAGCAGTTCTTC.

The rearrangement links TRBV5-4 to TRBJ2-5, with 12 bases lining up with TRBD2. J was trimmed by 4 bases and V by 0 bases; bases with no gene match: 10. CDR1 SGHNT and CDR2 YYREEE come from the germline V gene (reference sequence). The CDR3 contains 18 residues. The CDR3 DNA sequence: TGTGCCAGCAGCTTGGGGCTTACGGCTAGCGGGAGGGGAGAGACCCAGTACTTC. Its protein is CASSLGLTASGRGETQYF.

The J gene is TRBJ1-5, the V gene TRBV27; D unresolved. V was shortened by 0 bases and J by 5 bases, with 5 bases between the two germline ends. The CDR3 totals 13 residues. Per the germline V gene, CDR1 is MNHEY and CDR2 is SMNVEV (reference sequence). CDR3 sequence reads: CASSLSLYQPQHF. CDR3 bases: TGTGCCAGCAGTTTATCGCTCTATCAGCCCCAGCATTTT.

The chain uses TRBV5-1 and TRBJ2-5; TRBD1 is a possible D gene (5 bases). V was cut by 0 bases and J by 0 bases, with 12 bases left in between. CDR1 SGHRS and CDR2 YFSETQ come from the germline V gene. There are 16 residues in the CDR3. The CDR3 region is CASSLAAGSYQETQYF. The CDR3 DNA sequence: TGCGCCAGCAGCTTGGCGGCAGGGTCGTACCAAGAGACCCAGTACTTC.